This TCR beta chain was documented in a study of cytomegalovirus exposure and HLA in healthy donors. Both 60 Vbeta primers and 13 Jbeta primers went into the PCR. The data were produced by immunoSEQ multiplex PCR, yet TCRdb's version contains in-frame clones alone and is incomplete. The sample yields around 160,000 clones, roughly 65% seen once. Study-level findings and limits: Highly shared sequence variants in one cluster were likely a sequencing artifact.

With regard to this clone: Its antigen is unknown.

What was sequenced was PBMCs. The receptor comes from a woman aged 18 to 35 in good health and CMV-seropositive.

This chain's CDR3 is CASSLSASGDNYGYTF. The CDR3, as DNA: TGTGCCAGCAGTTTAAGTGCTTCGGGGGATAACTATGGCTACACCTTC. The rearrangement uses TRBV27 and TRBJ1-2; D is possibly TRBD1 (5 bases). The germline CDR1 and CDR2 sequences are MNHEY and SMNVEV (reference sequence). V was shortened by 2 bases and J by 1 base, with 14 bases between the two germline ends. The CDR3 loop spans 16 amino acids.